The 11 T cell receptor beta chains reported below all come from one sample, sequenced in a study of CD8+ T cells in alopecia areata listed by TCRdb under 2018. Receptors were amplified or captured by the immunoSEQ multiplex PCR assay. For TCR sequencing, RNA was extracted from every sample and reverse transcribed into cDNA to serve as template. This immuneACCESS table, as held by TCRdb, lists in-frame sequences with V and J called but not all clones. Of the missing ones, under half trace to an unresolved V gene in checked studies; the others have no known cause. For this sample the table gives a few hundred thousand clones, of which less than 45% were detected only once. The ten largest make up about 0.48% of the sample. The treatment or condition label, read with the paper, signifies: oral pan-JAK inhibitor, 5-10 mg twice daily. The sequences come from CD4+ T cells sorted from blood, collected at roughly week 30, from a patient treated with tofacitinib. All receptors come from a human donor with alopecia areata.

The rearrangement joins TRBV4-2 to TRBJ2-3; tentatively, D is TRBD2 (6 bases). The CDR3 extends over 15 amino acids. Between the trimmed V and J ends, which lost 2 bases and 3 bases, there was a span of 12 bases. Germline CDR1 LGHNA, CDR2 YNFKEQ. This chain's CDR3 is CASSQRGGITDTQYF. The DNA of the CDR3 is TGTGCCAGCAGCCAACGAGGAGGGATTACAGATACGCAGTATTTT.

The chain employs TRBV6-5 and TRBJ2-7; perhaps TRBD1 as D (6 bases). This CDR3 has 13 residues. Germline CDR1 reads MNHEY; CDR2 reads SVGAGI. V gave up 6 bases and J gave up 3 bases, with 12 bases separating them. CDR3 nucleotides: TGTGCCAGCAGGAATGGGGGCCTCTACGAGCAGTACTTC. This gives the protein CASRNGGLYEQYF.

The chain links TRBV6-6 to TRBJ1-2; D is ambiguous. Trimming pared 4 bases from V and 0 bases from J, leaving 3 bases between. CDR3 size: 12 residues. Germline V lookup: CDR1 MNHNY, CDR2 SVGAGI (reference sequence). In DNA form, the CDR3 reads TGTGCCAGCAGTTCCCCTAACTATGGCTACACCTTC. This codes for CASSSPNYGYTF.

This clone has just a few counts. The genes are TRBV19 and TRBJ2-3, with a tentative D call TRBD1 (5 bases). The germline CDR1 and CDR2 sequences are LNHDA and SQIVND (reference sequence). The CDR3 contains 13 residues. Trimming shortened V by 5 bases and J by 5 bases, and 11 bases separated the two germline ends. The DNA for the CDR3 is TGTGCCAGTAGTTTCCAGGGTCAAGATACGCAGTATTTT. It encodes CASSFQGQDTQYF.

The sample holds one count of this clone. The rearrangement joins TRBV2 to TRBJ1-2, with TRBD1 identical over 8 bases. Germline loops: CDR1 SNHLY, CDR2 FYNNEI. With 9 bases clipped from V and 8 bases from J, the junction kept 11 bases outside the gene matches. The CDR3 length is 13 residues. CDR3 nucleotides: TGTGCCAGTACGACGGACAGGGCAGGCGGCTACACCTTC. Translating it yields CASTTDRAGGYTF.

This clone was seen only a few times. This chain links TRBV6-1 with TRBJ2-7, with 7 bases lining up with TRBD1. Germline V gene lookup returns CDR1 MNHNS and CDR2 SASEGT. V shed 10 bases, J shed 3 bases, and the junction held 6 bases outside the gene matches. The length of the CDR3 is 12 residues. The chain's CDR3 is CATRDRYYEQYF. The CDR3 DNA follows: TGTGCCACACGGGACAGATACTACGAGCAGTACTTC.

The chain joins TRBV29-1 to TRBJ1-5; perhaps TRBD1 as D (6 bases). With 6 bases removed from V and 1 base from J, the gap between germline ends came to 10 bases. The CDR3 extends over 13 amino acids. CDR1 is SQVTM, CDR2 ANQGSEA, per germline. The DNA of the CDR3 is TGCAGCGTGGGTGGGACAAGCAATCAGCCCCAGCATTTT. Translating it yields CSVGGTSNQPQHF.

J is TRBJ2-1 and V is TRBV5-1, with 8 bases matching TRBD1. There are 14 residues in the CDR3. Germline-derived CDR1 and CDR2 are SGHRS and YFSETQ. Losses at the gene ends were 4 bases for V and 5 bases for J; bases not matched to a gene: 5. CDR3 DNA sequence: TGCGCCAGCAGCCCCGGACAGGGCGACAATGAGCAGTTCTTC. Residues: CASSPGQGDNEQFF.

This clone was detected only a few times. This CDR3 is CASSLGGGTFNEQFF. Here the CDR3 DNA reads TGCGCCAGCAGCTTGGGTGGGGGGACCTTCAATGAGCAGTTCTTC. V is TRBV5-1 and J is TRBJ2-1; tentative D call: TRBD2 (6 bases). Germline CDR1 SGHRS, CDR2 YFSETQ. This CDR3 is 15 amino acids long. V dropped 0 bases and J dropped 6 bases, with 13 bases sitting between them.

This clone was detected a few times. The chain couples TRBV5-1 to TRBJ2-6; D remains unclear. The CDR3 has 15 residues. Trimming took off 2 bases at V and 2 bases at J, with 8 bases between the two ends. The germline CDR1 and CDR2 sequences are SGHRS and YFSETQ. CDR3 sequence (DNA): TGCGCCAGCAGCTTTCAAAGCACTGGGGCCAACGTCCTGACTTTC. It yields the protein CASSFQSTGANVLTF.

This chain joins TRBV6-1 and TRBJ1-1; D is undetermined. The V gene lost 4 bases and the J gene lost 3 bases, with 9 bases spanning the gap. The CDR3 is 13 residues long. CDR1 is MNHNS and CDR2 is SASEGT in the germline V gene. The DNA for the CDR3 is TGTGCCAGCAGTGTTCTCCGGGACACTGAAGCTTTCTTT. Protein sequence: CASSVLRDTEAFF.